This T cell receptor beta chain was sequenced during a study of glioma-infiltrating T cells listed by TCRdb under 2016. Broadly, across the study: The low-grade gliomas were WHO grade II oligodendrogliomas or astrocytomas, while the glioblastomas were WHO grade IV tumors sampled at initial diagnosis rather than at recurrent diagnosis. Glioma tissue, non-neoplastic brain tissue and matched peripheral blood mononuclear cells were used as sources from which TCR alpha- and beta-chain repertoires were sequenced. To measure divergence between tissue and blood T-cell populations, each tissue-infiltrating repertoire was compared with the peripheral blood repertoire of the same patient. Before surgery, glioma patients were given dexamethasone for six or fewer days. Sequencing coverage of roughly 4- to 11-fold of about a million peripheral T cells was targeted for blood libraries. Three low-grade glioma patients, roughly eight primary glioblastoma patients, and three non-glioma patients who contributed non-neoplastic brain tissue made up the paired cohort.

Beyond this particular receptor, the publication reports: Only a very small number of CDR3 sequences turned up in both tissue and blood, a result put down to high CDR3 diversity combined with limited sampling. VJ-independent divergence between tissue and blood was below expectation in non-neoplastic patients but above expectation in all gliomas, especially low-grade gliomas. Small numbers underpinned the group comparisons: roughly 8 glioblastoma patients, three low-grade glioma patients and three non-neoplastic patients. A signature set of shared blood CDR3 motifs marked patients with low tissue-blood divergence and was depleted in highly divergent patients.

TCR alpha and beta CDR3 regions were amplified with the iRepertoire nested amplicon-rescue multiplex PCR (arm-PCR) platform from RNA. The input for one-step reverse transcription and amplification was about 90-450 ng of tissue mRNA or PBMC total RNA. Following bead purification, Illumina adapters were added by a secondary multiplex PCR, and the libraries were gel-purified between 200 and 400 bp. Libraries carried internal 6-nucleotide barcodes used for demultiplexing. Sequencing of libraries was performed on an Illumina MiSeq with 2x220 or 2x250 nucleotide paired-end reads. In the authors' own workflow: Paired reads were merged using FLASH 1.2.11 and aligned with BWA-MEM to the GRCh37 human genome, and TRA and TRB reads were then extracted. An IMGT-derived reference of cassette sequences and CDR3 motifs, with pseudogenes included, was used for V and J assignment. Three-frame translation of reads was performed, and productive CDR3s were defined as those with a C...FGXG motif and no stop codons. Clonotypes were defined as unique combinations of V-J cassette pair and CDR3 amino acid sequence. Filtering of reads was based on Hamming distance, with the threshold set by the sequence error rate of each sample in mapped regions. In TCRdb, the public reads were trimmed at Q25 with fastp and aligned with MiXCR, with productive beta chains retained. For every CDR3 protein sequence, its rows merge into one entry that carries the most common genes and DNA. The V and J calls shown here were made by TCRdb, not taken from the authors' results. Within this sample are 400,000 or so distinct CDR3 sequences, with approximately 42% of them counted one time only. The ten biggest clones cover 12% of the sample.

The germline V gene (reference sequence) supplies CDR1 MNHEY and CDR2 SMNVEV. After removal of 5 bases from V and 2 bases from J, the junction retains 6 bases not matched to a gene. The CDR3 spans 16 residues, from the cysteine through the phenylalanine. Just CDR3 DNA is preserved here, 48 bases in frame from base 1. The table lists this clonotype with many counts. Its antigen is unknown. Base qualities are not provided; no much larger clone lies one nucleotide away. Surgical brain or tumor specimens were cryofrozen in liquid nitrogen immediately after resection, and peripheral blood cells were collected concurrently.

The specimen was glioma tissue, nonneoplastic brain tissue, or PBMCs (not recorded which). The TCR originated in a human donor with low-grade glioma or glioblastoma, undergoing nonglioma brain surgery, or in good health (not recorded which). Recombination joined TRBV27 with TRBJ2-3; a stretch of 11 junction bases matches TRBD2. Read as DNA, the sequence is TGTGCCAGCAGTGAACGGACTAGCGGGTACACAGATACGCAGTATTTT. The resulting protein is CASSERTSGYTDTQYF.